The sequence of this TCR beta chain was determined in a study of cytomegalovirus exposure and HLA in healthy donors. Overall study: Clustering assigned 70% to 90% of the approximately 400 genotyped donors to the Caucasian-associated ancestry cluster.

Turning to this clone: Antigen unknown.

60 Vbeta and 13 Jbeta primers were used in PCR. Sequencing used immunoSEQ multiplex PCR; TCRdb keeps in-frame clones, though not all of them. The top ten clones hold around 5.5% of a sample with about 90,000 clones, around 62% of them seen once. Study-level findings and limits: Confirmation in vitro established that three CMV-associated chains were specific for CMV antigens.

Sequences were obtained from PBMCs. The clonotype comes from a woman aged 30 to 39 in good health and CMV-seropositive.

CDR3 loop: CATKWTGETGELFF. CDR3 nucleotides: TGTGCCACCAAATGGACAGGGGAAACCGGGGAGCTGTTTTTT. The V call is TRBV6-4, the J call TRBJ2-2, with TRBD1 matching 9 bases. The J segment lost 5 bases and the V segment lost 10 bases, leaving 8 bases of the junction unmatched. Germline V gene sequence: CDR1 MRHNA, CDR2 SNTAGT. The CDR3 loop spans 14 amino acids.